This passage covers 24 T cell receptor beta chains from one sample sequenced in a study of cytomegalovirus exposure and HLA in healthy donors. This PCR relied on a set of 60 Vbeta primers and 13 Jbeta primers. The protocol was immunoSEQ multiplex PCR, while the TCRdb copy is restricted to in-frame clones and leaves out a portion. The data hold over 85,000 clones, with 60% to 80% observed a single time. What was sequenced was PBMCs. The receptor set was obtained from a male donor in good health and CMV-seropositive.

Regarding this clone: At one of its ends the junction is not consistent with the germline gene, which may arise from a read error. The chain couples TRBV6-6 to TRBJ2-7; the match to TRBD1 covers 12 bases. The CDR3 covers 14 residues. Per germline, CDR1 MNHNY and CDR2 SVGAGI (reference sequence). The chain's CDR3 is CASSRRDRGPTFRF. CDR3 coding DNA: TGTGCCAGCAGTCGCCGGGACAGGGGGCCCACGTTTCGCTTC.

This rearrangement joins TRBV21-1 to TRBJ2-3; TRBD2, the table's D call, lacks a check against the DNA. TRBV21-1 is flagged as a pseudogene. CDR3 length: 18 residues. CDR3 amino acids: CASSKALRTSGRTDTQYF. The DNA of the CDR3 is TGTGCCAGCAGCAAAGCGCTCCGGACTAGCGGGAGAACAGATACGCAGTATTTT.

For this clone: At one end, the junction sequence differs from germline, possibly due to a read error. This sequence joins TRBV7-7 and TRBJ2-7, with unresolved D. In germline, CDR1 is SSHAT, CDR2 FNYEAQ (reference sequence). The CDR3 has 13 amino acids. The CDR3 DNA sequence: TGTGCTAGCAGCTCAGATCCGGGCTACGAGCAGTACTTC. Translating it yields CASSSDPGYEQYF. The complete variable domain, with remaining parts taken from reference TRBV7-7 and TRBJ2-7, reads GAGVSQSPRYKVTKRGQDVTLRCDPISSHATLYWYQQALGQGPEFLTYFNYEAQPDKSGLPSDRFSAERPEGSISTLTIQRTEQRDSAMYRCASSSDPGYEQYFGPGTRLTVT.

The chain couples TRBV6-6 to TRBJ2-2; the D is unclear. The CDR3 consists of 12 residues. CDR1 and CDR2 (germline): MNHNY, SVGAGI (reference sequence). V lost 6 bases, J lost 2 bases, and 4 bases lay in between. CDR3 amino acids: CASRTNTGELFF. The CDR3 bases are TGTGCCAGCAGGACAAACACCGGGGAGCTGTTTTTT.

The chain joins TRBV18 to TRBJ2-3; TRBD2 might be the D (5 bases). The V gene lost 3 bases and the J gene lost 2 bases, with 9 bases spanning the gap. CDR1 is KGHSH, CDR2 LQKENI, per germline. CDR3 size: 14 residues. CDR3 in DNA: TGTGCCAGCTCACCTGCAGCGGACACAGATACGCAGTATTTT. Its protein product is CASSPAADTDTQYF.

This chain connects TRBV5-4 to TRBJ2-1; D is possibly TRBD2 (6 bases). V was pared by 5 bases and J by 0 bases, with 21 bases between. Per the germline V gene, CDR1 is SGHNT and CDR2 is YYREEE (reference sequence). CDR3 length equals 18 residues. For the CDR3, the DNA is TGTGCCAGCAGTTCCGGGACTTTATCCCCCCGCTCCTACAATGAGCAGTTCTTC. It is translated as CASSSGTLSPRSYNEQFF.

This rearrangement joins TRBV13 to TRBJ2-7; D is possibly TRBD1 (5 bases). CDR1 is PRHDT and CDR2 is FYEKMQ in the germline V gene (reference sequence). The CDR3 runs to 16 residues. Trimming cost V 5 bases and J 2 bases, with 19 bases left between them. CDR3 in DNA: TGTGCCAGCAGCAATAGGGGTTTGCAGTCCACCTACGAGCAGTACTTC. This sequence encodes CASSNRGLQSTYEQYF. Looking up the rest from reference TRBV13 and TRBJ2-7 gives the full variable domain: AAGVIQSPRHLIKEKRETATLKCYPIPRHDTVYWYQQGPGQDPQFLISFYEKMQSDKGSIPDRFSAQQFSDYHSELNMSSLELGDSALYFCASSNRGLQSTYEQYFGPGTRLTVT.

The chain joins TRBV7-9 to TRBJ2-1; 10 bases align to TRBD2. J gave up 2 bases and V 6 bases, and 13 bases lay outside the gene matches. The CDR3 sequence is 18 residues long. CDR1 is SEHNR, CDR2 FQNEAQ, per germline (reference sequence). CDR3 sequence (DNA): TGTGCCAGCAGACCCCCCTCAGCGGGGGGGAGGGCCTACAATGAGCAGTTCTTC. Translation gives CASRPPSAGGRAYNEQFF.

This chain joins TRBV4-3 and TRBJ2-7; TRBD2 agrees at 8 bases. CDR3 size: 17 residues. Germline V gene data show CDR1 as LGHNA and CDR2 as YSLEER. Trimming cost V 0 bases and J 6 bases; bases outside gene matches: 13. The CDR3 here is CASSQDYPGGPPAEQYF. The CDR3 DNA reads as TGCGCCAGCAGCCAAGATTACCCGGGAGGGCCGCCCGCCGAGCAGTACTTC.

CDR3 in DNA: TGTGCCAGCAGCTTAGATCTAGCGGTCTACGAGCAGTACTTC. It specifies CASSLDLAVYEQYF. The chain combines TRBV7-2 with TRBJ2-7, with 7 positions matching TRBD2. Germline lookup yields CDR1 SGHTA and CDR2 FQGNSA. V was clipped by 1 base and J by 3 bases; unmatched bases: 3. The CDR3 is 14 amino acids.

This clone was counted a single time. The V call is TRBV6-6, the J call TRBJ2-7, with 8 bases lining up with TRBD1. The CDR3 is made up of 15 amino acids. Losses at the gene ends were 2 bases for V and 2 bases for J; bases not matched to a gene: 5. Germline CDR1 is MNHNY and CDR2 is SVGAGI (reference sequence). This CDR3 reads CASSYPGTGTYEQYF. The CDR3 DNA follows: TGTGCCAGCAGTTACCCGGGGACAGGTACCTACGAGCAGTACTTC.

The rearrangement uses TRBV10-3 and TRBJ1-1, with a weak D call TRBD1 (5 bases). V was cut by 0 bases and J by 4 bases, with 9 bases left in between. The CDR3 is 14 amino acids. Germline-derived CDR1 and CDR2 are ENHRY and SYGVKD. The CDR3 bases are TGTGCCATCAGTGAGTCCCGGGGGGGCACTGAAGCTTTCTTT. It encodes CAISESRGGTEAFF.

This sequence joins TRBV28 and TRBJ2-7; D perhaps matches TRBD2 (6 bases). The CDR3 is 14 amino acids. Germline CDR1 reads MDHEN; CDR2 reads SYDVKM. The V end lost 6 bases, the J end lost 1 base, and 13 bases lay between the germline ends. CDR3 residues: CASRRGDISYEQYF. CDR3 bases: TGTGCCAGCAGGCGGGGAGACATATCCTACGAGCAGTACTTC.

The chain carries TRBV19 and TRBJ2-1; tentative D call: TRBD1 (5 bases). This CDR3 is 13 amino acids long. Germline-derived CDR1 and CDR2 are LNHDA and SQIVND (reference sequence). V lost 4 bases to trimming and J lost 12 bases, with 16 bases between them. CDR3 in amino acids: CASSTLDSPRQFF. As DNA, the CDR3 is TGTGCCAGTAGTACCCTAGACAGTCCTCGGCAGTTCTTC.

The V call is TRBV19, the J call TRBJ1-2, with D possibly TRBD1 on 5 matching bases. The V end was cut by 4 bases, the J end by 7 bases, with 13 bases between. CDR1 and CDR2 (germline): LNHDA, SQIVND (reference sequence). CDR3 size: 13 residues. This chain's CDR3 is CASSTGCDGGYTF. CDR3 nucleotide sequence: TGTGCCAGTAGTACAGGGTGTGATGGTGGCTACACCTTC.

The chain combines TRBV5-1 with TRBJ2-1, with D possibly TRBD2 on 5 matching bases. The CDR3 extends over 13 amino acids. CDR1 and CDR2 (germline): SGHRS, YFSETQ. With 0 bases removed from V and 7 bases from J, the gap between germline ends came to 8 bases. DNA for the CDR3: TGCGCCAGCAGCTTGGGACTACTAAATGAGCAGTTCTTC. It yields the protein CASSLGLLNEQFF.

There are a few counts of this clone. The chain has TRBV4-3 and TRBJ2-7; unclear D gene. Germline CDR1 reads LGHNA; CDR2 reads YSLEER. The CDR3 is 15 residues long. V dropped 2 bases and J dropped 2 bases, with 13 bases sitting between them. CDR3 sequence: CASSQQMTGAYEQYF. The CDR3 coding sequence is TGCGCCAGCAGCCAACAAATGACTGGAGCCTACGAGCAGTACTTC.

The chain recombines TRBV4-1 with TRBJ2-1; TRBD2 matches 7 bases. Germline V lookup: CDR1 MGHRA, CDR2 YSYEKL. CDR3 length equals 16 residues. V gave up 2 bases and J gave up 8 bases; unmatched junction bases: 12. For the CDR3, the DNA is TGCGCCAGCAGCCAATCCCCTAAACGGGAGGACGATGAGCAGTTCTTC. Translated: CASSQSPKREDDEQFF.

The genes are TRBV2 and TRBJ2-5; 7 bases line up with TRBD1. The CDR3 sequence is 15 residues long. Germline V lookup: CDR1 SNHLY, CDR2 FYNNEI. V was pared by 0 bases and J by 4 bases, with 5 bases of the junction left unmatched. CDR3 sequence: CASSEAGTEGETQYF. Written as DNA, the CDR3 is TGTGCCAGCAGTGAAGCTGGGACAGAAGGAGAGACCCAGTACTTC.

This sequence joins TRBV6-4 and TRBJ2-4, with a weak D call TRBD1 (6 bases). This CDR3 has 13 amino acids. Looked up from germline, CDR1 is MRHNA and CDR2 is SNTAGT. Trimming removed 5 bases at V and 12 bases at J, with 17 bases between. CDR3 coding DNA: TGTGCCAGCAGTTTGCGACAATTGGACAGTCAGTACTTC. Translated: CASSLRQLDSQYF.

J is TRBJ1-4 and V is TRBV25-1; no clear D gene. Trimming shortened V by 1 base and J by 4 bases, and 10 bases separated the two germline ends. The CDR3 contains 15 residues. Germline CDR1 reads MGHDK; CDR2 reads SYGVNS. The CDR3 DNA follows: TGTGCCAGCAGTGAATTCGGCGGTTTTAATGAAAAACTGTTTTTT. This sequence encodes CASSEFGGFNEKLFF.

V usage is TRBV2 and J usage is TRBJ2-7; D might be TRBD2 (5 bases). The V gene's germline CDR1 is SNHLY and CDR2 FYNNEI. Trimming took off 7 bases at V and 0 bases at J, with 13 bases between the two ends. This CDR3 region has 14 residues. The CDR3 sequence: CASTERLASYEQYF. Written as DNA, the CDR3 is TGTGCCAGCACCGAACGGCTAGCCTCCTACGAGCAGTACTTC.

This sequence joins TRBV19 and TRBJ1-2; 7 positions agree with TRBD1. Germline V gene data show CDR1 as LNHDA and CDR2 as SQIVND (reference sequence). The V segment lost 7 bases and the J segment 3 bases; nucleotides outside the gene matches: 2. There are 12 residues in the CDR3. CDR3 residues: CASNDRDYGYTF. CDR3 nucleotides: TGTGCCAGTAATGACAGGGACTATGGCTACACCTTC.

J is TRBJ2-3 and V is TRBV2; 7 bases fit TRBD1. The CDR3 is made up of 12 amino acids. Germline V gene lookup returns CDR1 SNHLY and CDR2 FYNNEI. V shed 6 bases, J shed 9 bases, and the junction held 6 bases outside the gene matches. For the CDR3, the DNA is TGTGCCAGCAGGGTCAGGGGGTTGACGCAGTATTTT. The encoded protein is CASRVRGLTQYF.